This T cell receptor beta chain was captured in a study of molecular identifiers for immune sequencing clone quantification. Study results and caveats: A shared barcode on identical TCR molecules could lead to underestimated sizes for highly expanded clones. Detection of one spiked Jurkat cell's TCR RNA reportedly worked in 980,000 or so naive cells.

Concerning this clonotype: What it binds is not known.

TCRdb used MiXCR to reprocess the PCR reads, holding one entry per CDR3 protein. The sample shows about half a million distinct CDR3 sequences, around 23% of them seen only once. Naive CD8 libraries were made from around 18,000 to 910,000 sorted cells, and they used 10%, 30% or 50% RNA. Naive CD8 T cells were sorted as CD8+CD4-CCR7+CD45RA+. The length of the CDR3 is 14 residues. CDR1 and CDR2 from the germline V gene are LGHNA and YNFKEQ. V shed 4 bases and J shed 5 bases, with 13 bases lying between them. The sequencing sample was made of naive CD8+ T cells from blood, with Jurkat cell RNA spiked in. This sample's subset: FACS-sorted CD8+CD4-CCR7+CD45RA+ naive T cells. The chain is built from TRBV4-2 and TRBJ2-3; D is unclear. The source of this sequence is a human donor in good health. Some libraries in this study had Jurkat cell RNA spiked in. DNA for the CDR3: TGTGCCAGCAGCCGAAGCGAGACGGGAGATACGCAGTATTTT. Amino acid sequence: CASSRSETGDTQYF.